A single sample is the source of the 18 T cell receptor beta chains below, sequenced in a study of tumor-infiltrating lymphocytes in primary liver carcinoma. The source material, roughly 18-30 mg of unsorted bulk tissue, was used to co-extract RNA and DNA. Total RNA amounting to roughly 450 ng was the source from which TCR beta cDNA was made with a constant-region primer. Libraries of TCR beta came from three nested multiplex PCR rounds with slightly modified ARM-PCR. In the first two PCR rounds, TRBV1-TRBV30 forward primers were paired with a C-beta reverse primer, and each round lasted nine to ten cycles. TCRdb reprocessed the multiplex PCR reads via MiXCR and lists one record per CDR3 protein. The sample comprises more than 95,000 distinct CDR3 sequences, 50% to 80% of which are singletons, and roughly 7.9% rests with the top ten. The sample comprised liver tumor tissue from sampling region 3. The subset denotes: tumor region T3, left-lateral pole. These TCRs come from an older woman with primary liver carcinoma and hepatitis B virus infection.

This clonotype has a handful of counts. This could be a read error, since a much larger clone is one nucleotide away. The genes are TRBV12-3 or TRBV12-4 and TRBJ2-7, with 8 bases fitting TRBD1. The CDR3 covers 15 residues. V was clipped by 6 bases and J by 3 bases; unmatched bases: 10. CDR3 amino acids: CASRASETGVYEQYF. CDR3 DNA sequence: TGTGCCAGCAGGGCCTCGGAGACAGGGGTCTACGAGCAGTACTTC.

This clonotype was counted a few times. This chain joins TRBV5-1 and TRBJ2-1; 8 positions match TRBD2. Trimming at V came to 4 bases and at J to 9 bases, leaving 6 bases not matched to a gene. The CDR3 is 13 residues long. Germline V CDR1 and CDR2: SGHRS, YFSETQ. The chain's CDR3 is CASSPYSGAEQFF. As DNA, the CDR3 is TGCGCCAGCAGCCCTTATAGCGGGGCTGAGCAGTTCTTC.

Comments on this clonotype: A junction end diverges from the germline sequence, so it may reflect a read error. CDR3 in amino acids: CASSDPSGISYNEQFF. Here the CDR3 DNA reads TGTGCCAGCAGTGACCCTAGCGGGATCTCCTACAACGAGCAGTTCTTC. The gene calls are TRBV6-1 and TRBJ2-1; 9 positions match TRBD2. The CDR3 totals 16 residues. CDR1 MNHNS and CDR2 SASEGT come from the germline V gene.

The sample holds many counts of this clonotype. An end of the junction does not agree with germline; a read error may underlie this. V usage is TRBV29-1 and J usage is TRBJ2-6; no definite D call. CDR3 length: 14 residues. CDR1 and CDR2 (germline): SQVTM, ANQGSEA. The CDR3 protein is CSVGERSEANVLTF. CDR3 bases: TGCAGCGTTGGGGAACGCTCTGAGGCCAACGTCCTGACTTTC. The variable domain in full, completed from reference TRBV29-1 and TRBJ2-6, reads SAVISQKPSRDICQRGTSLTIQCQVDSQVTMMFWYRQQPGQSLTLIATANQGSEATYESGFVIDKFPISRPNLTFSTLTVSNMSPEDSSIYLCSVGERSEANVLTFGAGSRLTVL.

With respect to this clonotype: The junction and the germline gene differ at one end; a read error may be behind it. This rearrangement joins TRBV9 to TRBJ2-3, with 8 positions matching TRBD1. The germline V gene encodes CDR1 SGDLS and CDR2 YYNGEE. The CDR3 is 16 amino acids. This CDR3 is CASSAWTGTRTDTQYF. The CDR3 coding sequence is TGTGCCAGCAGCGCATGGACAGGGACCCGCACAGATACGCAATATTTT.

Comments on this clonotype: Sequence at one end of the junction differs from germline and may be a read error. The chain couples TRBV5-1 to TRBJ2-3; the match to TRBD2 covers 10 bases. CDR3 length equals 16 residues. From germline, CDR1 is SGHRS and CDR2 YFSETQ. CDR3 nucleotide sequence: TGCGCCAACAGCTTGGCCACTAGCGGGGTCACAGATACGCAGTATTTT. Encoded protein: CANSLATSGVTDTQYF.

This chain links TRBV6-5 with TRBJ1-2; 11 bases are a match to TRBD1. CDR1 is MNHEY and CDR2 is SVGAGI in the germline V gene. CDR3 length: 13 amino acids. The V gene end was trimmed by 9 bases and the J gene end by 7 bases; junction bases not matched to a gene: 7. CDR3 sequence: CARRADRGLGYTF. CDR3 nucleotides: TGTGCCAGGAGAGCGGACAGGGGGCTTGGCTACACCTTC.

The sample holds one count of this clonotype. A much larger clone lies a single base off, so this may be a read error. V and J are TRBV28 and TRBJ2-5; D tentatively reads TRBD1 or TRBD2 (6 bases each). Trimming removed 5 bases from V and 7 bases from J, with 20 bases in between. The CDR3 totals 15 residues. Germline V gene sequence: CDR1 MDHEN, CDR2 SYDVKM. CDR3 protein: CASSPPHGGRGTQYF. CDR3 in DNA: TGTGCCAGCAGTCCGCCGCATGGGGGGCGGGGGACCCAGTACTTC.

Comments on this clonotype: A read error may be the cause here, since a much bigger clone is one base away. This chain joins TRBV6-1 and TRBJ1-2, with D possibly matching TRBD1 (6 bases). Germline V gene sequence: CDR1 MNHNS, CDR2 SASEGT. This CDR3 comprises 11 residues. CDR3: CVSNRRTARTF. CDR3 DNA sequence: TGTGTCAGTAACCGGAGGACAGCCCGCACCTTC.

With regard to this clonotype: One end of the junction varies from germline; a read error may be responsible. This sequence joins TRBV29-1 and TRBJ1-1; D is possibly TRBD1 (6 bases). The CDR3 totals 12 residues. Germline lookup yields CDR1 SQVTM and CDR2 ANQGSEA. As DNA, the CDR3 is TGTAGCGTTGAGGGGGGTAACACTGAAGCCTTCTTT. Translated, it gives CSVEGGNTEAFF.

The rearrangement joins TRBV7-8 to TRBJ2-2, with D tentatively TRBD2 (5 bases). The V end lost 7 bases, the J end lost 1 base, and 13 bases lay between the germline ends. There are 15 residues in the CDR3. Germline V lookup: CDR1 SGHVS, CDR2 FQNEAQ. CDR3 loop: CASNFGGGNTGELFF. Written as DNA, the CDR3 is TGTGCCAGCAATTTCGGCGGAGGGAACACCGGGGAGCTGTTTTTT.

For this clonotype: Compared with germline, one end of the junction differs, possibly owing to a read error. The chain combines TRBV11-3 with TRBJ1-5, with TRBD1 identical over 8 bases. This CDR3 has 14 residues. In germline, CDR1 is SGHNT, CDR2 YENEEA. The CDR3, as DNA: TGTGCCAGTAGCCCAAGGACAGGGTATCAGTCCCAGCATTTT. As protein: CASSPRTGYQSQHF.

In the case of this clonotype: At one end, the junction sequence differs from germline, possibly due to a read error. CDR3 loop: CASSLWGLASYEHYF. CDR3 coding DNA: TGTGCCAGCAGTTTATGGGGACTAGCCTCCTACGAGCATTACTTC. This rearrangement joins TRBV28 to TRBJ2-7; 9 bases map to TRBD2. This CDR3 has 15 residues. Germline loops: CDR1 MDHEN, CDR2 SYDVKM.

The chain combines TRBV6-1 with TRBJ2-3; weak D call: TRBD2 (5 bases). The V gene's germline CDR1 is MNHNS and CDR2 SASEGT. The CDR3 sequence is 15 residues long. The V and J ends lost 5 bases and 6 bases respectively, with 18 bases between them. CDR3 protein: CASSYGRAHKDTQYF. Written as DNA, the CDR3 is TGTGCCAGCAGTTATGGGCGGGCTCATAAGGATACGCAGTATTTT.

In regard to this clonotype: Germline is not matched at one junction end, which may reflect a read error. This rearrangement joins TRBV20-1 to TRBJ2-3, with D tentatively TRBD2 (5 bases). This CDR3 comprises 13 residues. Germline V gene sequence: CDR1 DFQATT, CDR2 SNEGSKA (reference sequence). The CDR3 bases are TGCAGTGCTAGTTGGGAGCGCACATATACGCAGTATTTT. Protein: CSASWERTYTQYF.

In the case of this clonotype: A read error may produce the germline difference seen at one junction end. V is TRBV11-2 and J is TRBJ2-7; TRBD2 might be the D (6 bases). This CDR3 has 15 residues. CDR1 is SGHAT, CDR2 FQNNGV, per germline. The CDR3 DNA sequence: TGTGCCAGCAGCTTACTCCTAGCGACCTCTTACGGGCAGTACTTC. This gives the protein CASSLLLATSYGQYF.

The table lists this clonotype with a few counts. The CDR3 DNA sequence: TGTGCCAGCAGCGCGTGGGACAGGGCTTACTCTGGAAACACCATATATTTT. Protein: CASSAWDRAYSGNTIYF. The genes are TRBV7-8 and TRBJ1-3; 9 nucleotides agree with TRBD1. This CDR3 has 17 amino acids. CDR1 SGHVS and CDR2 FQNEAQ come from the germline V gene. The V segment lost 5 bases and the J segment 0 bases; nucleotides outside the gene matches: 8.

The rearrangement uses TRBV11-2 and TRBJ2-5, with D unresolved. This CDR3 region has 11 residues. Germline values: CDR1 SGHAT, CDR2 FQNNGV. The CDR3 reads CDITMQETQYF. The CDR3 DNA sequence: TGTGACATCACGATGCAAGAGACCCAGTACTTC.